One sample yielded the 25 T cell receptor beta chains listed below, sequenced in a study of vaccination and CD4 T cells after COVID-19. This sample's treatment: approximately nine-day PBMC culture with coronavirus spike peptide pools or control peptides (ViraFEST assay). Antigens of these TCRs are unknown. The Oncomine TCR Beta short-read assay was applied to DNA of cultured CD4+ T cells. In TCRdb, the PCR reads were re-called with MiXCR into one record per CDR3 protein. The sample shows approximately 18,000 distinct CDR3 sequences, roughly 51% of them seen only once. Sequencing input: CD4+ T cells from blood, cultured in vitro. The receptors were sampled from a human donor who had recovered from COVID-19.

The V and J genes are TRBV20-1 and TRBJ2-3; TRBD2 matches at 11 bases. This CDR3 is 17 amino acids long. The germline V gene has CDR1 DFQATT and CDR2 SNEGSKA (reference sequence). J gave up 0 bases and V 1 base, and 6 bases lay outside the gene matches. CDR3: CSARAPGLAASTDTQYF. CDR3 nucleotides: TGCAGTGCTAGAGCCCCGGGACTAGCGGCTAGCACAGATACGCAGTATTTT.

This sequence joins TRBV7-3 and TRBJ2-5; D remains unclear. This CDR3 comprises 15 residues. Germline loops: CDR1 SGHTA, CDR2 FQGTGA. Deletions cut 5 bases from V and 1 base from J, with 14 bases between. The CDR3 region has the DNA TGTGCCAGCAGCCCACAAGTCGTAGGCCAAGAGACCCAGTACTTC. Amino acid sequence: CASSPQVVGQETQYF.

This clonotype came up a few times. The chain uses TRBV20-1 and TRBJ1-5, with a weak D call TRBD1 (5 bases). Between the trimmed V and J ends, which lost 3 bases and 0 bases, there was a span of 12 bases. The CDR3 has 15 amino acids. Germline CDR1 reads DFQATT; CDR2 reads SNEGSKA (reference sequence). The DNA for the CDR3 is TGCAGTGCTAGGAAGGACACAGATAGCAATCAGCCCCAGCATTTT. Amino acids: CSARKDTDSNQPQHF.

This clonotype was detected a few times. The V gene is TRBV7-2, the J gene TRBJ2-5, with 8 bases fitting TRBD2. CDR1 SGHTA and CDR2 FQGNSA come from the germline V gene. The CDR3 totals 16 residues. With 2 bases clipped from V and 5 bases from J, the junction kept 10 bases outside the gene matches. The CDR3 sequence: CASSLSSGSFGETQYF. DNA of the CDR3: TGTGCCAGCAGCTTATCCAGCGGGAGCTTCGGGGAGACCCAGTACTTC.

This clonotype was observed a few times. V is TRBV10-2 and J is TRBJ2-5; D perhaps matches TRBD1 (6 bases). This CDR3 contains 14 residues. V dropped 6 bases and J dropped 5 bases, with 16 bases sitting between them. Germline V gives CDR1 WSHSY, CDR2 SAAADI. Written as DNA, the CDR3 is TGCGCCAGCAGGACGAACAGGGCCGGGGAGACCCAGTACTTC. This gives the protein CASRTNRAGETQYF.

V is TRBV15 and J is TRBJ1-2, with 8 bases aligning to TRBD1. The CDR3 totals 15 residues. CDR1 and CDR2 (germline): LNHNV, YYDKDF (reference sequence). V trimming: 1 base; J trimming: 6 bases; junction bases outside the gene matches: 7. CDR3 DNA: TGTGCCACCAGCAGAGGGGGGCAGGGGGCGGATGGCTACACCTTC. Protein sequence: CATSRGGQGADGYTF. Full variable domain (remainder filled in from reference TRBV15 and TRBJ1-2): DAMVIQNPRYQVTQFGKPVTLSCSQTLNHNVMYWYQQKSSQAPKLLFHYYDKDFNNEADTPDNFQSRRPNTSFCFLDIRSPGLGDTAMYLCATSRGGQGADGYTFGSGTRLTVV.

By share of the sample, this clonotype is medium-sized. The chain combines TRBV20-1 with TRBJ2-4; 11 positions match TRBD1. Unmatched junction bases numbered 4, after V lost 5 bases and J lost 1 base. This CDR3 has 15 residues. The V gene's germline CDR1 is DFQATT and CDR2 SNEGSKA (reference sequence). The chain's CDR3 is CSAEGQGAAKNIQYF. The CDR3, as DNA: TGCAGTGCTGAAGGACAGGGGGCCGCCAAAAACATTCAGTACTTC.

CDR3 region: CASSFRVIANTEAFF. CDR3 bases: TGTGCCAGCAGCTTCAGGGTTATCGCGAACACTGAAGCTTTCTTT. The V and J genes are TRBV7-3 and TRBJ1-1, with D possibly being TRBD1 (5 bases). V was shortened by 3 bases and J by 1 base, with 12 bases between the two germline ends. The CDR3 runs to 15 residues. From germline, CDR1 is SGHTA and CDR2 FQGTGA.

This clonotype was recorded a few times. The V and J genes are TRBV15 and TRBJ1-1; D unclear. The ends were cut back, 1 base at V and 8 bases at J, with 17 bases in the middle. CDR1 and CDR2 from the germline V gene are LNHNV and YYDKDF (reference sequence). The CDR3 sequence is 15 residues long. CDR3 coding DNA: TGTGCCACCAGCAGAGGTCCCCATGGGAGCAACGAAGCTTTCTTT. Its protein product is CATSRGPHGSNEAFF. The whole variable domain, remainder taken from reference TRBV15 and TRBJ1-1, is DAMVIQNPRYQVTQFGKPVTLSCSQTLNHNVMYWYQQKSSQAPKLLFHYYDKDFNNEADTPDNFQSRRPNTSFCFLDIRSPGLGDTAMYLCATSRGPHGSNEAFFGQGTRLTVV.

V and J are TRBV6-1 and TRBJ2-2, with TRBD1 matching 8 bases. There are 14 residues in the CDR3. From germline, CDR1 is MNHNS and CDR2 SASEGT. Trimming at V came to 7 bases and at J to 6 bases, leaving 7 bases not matched to a gene. CDR3 in DNA: TGTGCCAGCACTATATCACAGGGGGCCGGGGAGCTGTTTTTT. Encoded protein: CASTISQGAGELFF.

The chain recombines TRBV6-1 with TRBJ1-2, with TRBD1 matching 7 bases. This CDR3 region has 16 residues. V trimming: 5 bases; J trimming: 4 bases; junction bases outside the gene matches: 13. Germline CDR1 reads MNHNS; CDR2 reads SASEGT. CDR3: CASSPLGTVEIYGYTF. In nucleotides, the CDR3 is TGTGCCAGCAGTCCTCTCGGGACAGTCGAAATCTATGGCTACACCTTC.

The chain's CDR3 is CSARDLRRGGGAADTQYF. The CDR3 DNA is TGCAGTGCTAGAGATCTGCGGCGGGGCGGGGGGGCGGCAGATACGCAGTATTTT. The V gene is TRBV20-1, the J gene TRBJ2-3; TRBD2 aligns across 9 bases. CDR1 and CDR2 (germline): DFQATT, SNEGSKA (reference sequence). The CDR3 contains 18 residues. The V gene end was trimmed by 0 bases and the J gene end by 4 bases; junction bases not matched to a gene: 14.

The CDR3 DNA is TGCAGTGGTAGGGGGACTAGCGGGAAGGGGCCCGGGGAGCTGTTTTTT. It codes for CSGRGTSGKGPGELFF. This chain connects TRBV20-1 to TRBJ2-2; 13 bases map to TRBD2. V trimming: 7 bases; J trimming: 6 bases; junction bases outside the gene matches: 11. CDR3 length equals 16 residues. Looked up from germline, CDR1 is DFQATT and CDR2 is SNEGSKA (reference sequence).

The gene calls are TRBV29-1 and TRBJ1-2; 9 bases map to TRBD1. Germline CDR1 is SQVTM and CDR2 is ANQGSEA. The CDR3 is made up of 14 amino acids. The V segment lost 6 bases and the J segment 5 bases; nucleotides outside the gene matches: 10. CDR3 sequence: CSVGTGYPSYGYTF. The CDR3 region has the DNA TGCAGCGTAGGGACAGGGTACCCTTCTTATGGCTACACCTTC. Looking up the rest from reference TRBV29-1 and TRBJ1-2 gives the full variable domain: SAVISQKPSRDICQRGTSLTIQCQVDSQVTMMFWYRQQPGQSLTLIATANQGSEATYESGFVIDKFPISRPNLTFSTLTVSNMSPEDSSIYLCSVGTGYPSYGYTFGSGTRLTVV.

This clonotype was picked up a small number of times. V is TRBV20-1 and J is TRBJ2-3, with D tentatively TRBD2 (5 bases). The V gene's germline CDR1 is DFQATT and CDR2 SNEGSKA (reference sequence). The CDR3 runs 15 residues. V lost 0 bases and J lost 5, with 15 bases in between. The CDR3 reads CSARDSLAGLDTQYF. CDR3 nucleotides: TGCAGTGCTAGAGATTCCCTAGCTGGCCTAGATACGCAGTATTTT.

V gene TRBV5-4 combines with J gene TRBJ2-3, with a possible D match to TRBD2 (5 bases). The CDR3 totals 15 residues. Germline V gives CDR1 SGHNT, CDR2 YYREEE (reference sequence). The V gene lost 0 bases and the J gene lost 1 base, with 9 bases spanning the gap. CDR3 sequence: CASSLGGVGTDTQYF. In DNA form, the CDR3 reads TGTGCCAGCAGCTTGGGGGGAGTGGGCACAGATACGCAGTATTTT.

The rearrangement links TRBV30 to TRBJ1-2; D is ambiguous. CDR1 and CDR2 from the germline V gene are GTSNPN and SVGIG (reference sequence). The V end lost 5 bases, the J end lost 4 bases, and 11 bases lay between the germline ends. CDR3 length: 12 residues. CDR3 in DNA: TGTGCCTGGTTGAGGGATTCCTATGGCTACACCTTC. Its translation: CAWLRDSYGYTF.

The table lists this clonotype with a few counts. The V call is TRBV4-2, the J call TRBJ2-3; 7 nucleotides match TRBD2. V dropped 6 bases and J dropped 4; count of bases not matched to a gene: 13. The CDR3 covers 16 residues. Germline V gene data show CDR1 as LGHNA and CDR2 as YNFKEQ. Here the CDR3 reads CASRNRRSGAPDTQYF. The CDR3 DNA reads TGTGCCAGCAGAAATAGGAGGAGCGGGGCCCCAGATACGCAGTATTTT.

V is TRBV7-9 and J is TRBJ2-5, with no clear D. Germline CDR1 is SEHNR and CDR2 is FQNEAQ (reference sequence). The CDR3 is made up of 12 amino acids. The germline V and J ends were trimmed by 3 bases and 3 bases, with 5 bases remaining between them. CDR3 in DNA: TGTGCCAGCAGCTTCAAAGAAGAGACCCAGTACTTC. This gives the protein CASSFKEETQYF.

V usage is TRBV6-2 or TRBV6-3 and J usage is TRBJ2-3; no clear D gene. Germline loops: CDR1 MNHEY, CDR2 SVGEGT. The length of the CDR3 is 14 residues. Trimming removed 5 bases at V and 6 bases at J, with 15 bases between. The CDR3 nucleotides are TGTGCCAGCAGTCCGTTATGGTTGCGGGATACGCAGTATTTT. Protein: CASSPLWLRDTQYF.

This clonotype has just a few counts. This rearrangement joins TRBV7-2 to TRBJ2-5, with 7 bases aligning to TRBD2. CDR1 and CDR2 (germline): SGHTA, FQGNSA. V lost 5 bases to trimming and J lost 1 base; unmatched junction nucleotides: 10. This CDR3 comprises 16 residues. CDR3 residues: CASSPLSSGPQETQYF. CDR3 sequence (DNA): TGTGCCAGCAGCCCTCTCTCTAGCGGCCCCCAAGAGACCCAGTACTTC.

V is TRBV14 and J is TRBJ2-6, with 8 bases lining up with TRBD2. Germline lookup yields CDR1 SGHDN and CDR2 FVKESK. With 4 bases clipped from V and 0 bases from J, the junction kept 8 bases outside the gene matches. The CDR3 loop spans 18 amino acids. The DNA for the CDR3 is TGTGCCAGCAGCCGCCCGACTAGCGTCGCCTCTGGGGCCAACGTCCTGACTTTC. It encodes CASSRPTSVASGANVLTF. The full variable domain, in which reference TRBV14 and TRBJ2-6 provide the parts outside the CDR3, is EAGVTQFPSHSVIEKGQTVTLRCDPISGHDNLYWYRRVMGKEIKFLLHFVKESKQDESGMPNNRFLAERTGGTYSTLKVQPAELEDSGVYFCASSRPTSVASGANVLTFGAGSRLTVL.

The chain has TRBV6-2 or TRBV6-3 and TRBJ1-2; D not certain. Germline V gene data show CDR1 as MNHEY and CDR2 as SVGEGT. The CDR3 runs to 15 residues. V lost 5 bases and J lost 2, with 15 bases in between. CDR3: CASSLHFLENYGYTF. CDR3 DNA: TGTGCCAGCAGTCTACACTTCCTGGAAAACTATGGCTACACCTTC.

The genes are TRBV7-8 and TRBJ2-1; D perhaps matches TRBD2 (6 bases). This CDR3 has 14 residues. V was cut by 6 bases and J by 4 bases, with 13 bases left in between. In germline, CDR1 is SGHVS, CDR2 FQNEAQ. The CDR3 DNA is TGTGCCAGCAGACCGCCAGGGAGGTACAATGAGCAGTTCTTC. Translation gives CASRPPGRYNEQFF.

This chain links TRBV6-1 with TRBJ2-2, with TRBD1 as a possible D gene (5 bases). The CDR3 extends over 13 amino acids. Germline CDR1 reads MNHNS; CDR2 reads SASEGT. Trimming stripped 7 bases from V and 3 bases from J, with 9 bases between. CDR3 protein: CASTSGYTGELFF. Written as DNA, the CDR3 is TGTGCCAGCACCTCAGGGTACACCGGGGAGCTGTTTTTT.